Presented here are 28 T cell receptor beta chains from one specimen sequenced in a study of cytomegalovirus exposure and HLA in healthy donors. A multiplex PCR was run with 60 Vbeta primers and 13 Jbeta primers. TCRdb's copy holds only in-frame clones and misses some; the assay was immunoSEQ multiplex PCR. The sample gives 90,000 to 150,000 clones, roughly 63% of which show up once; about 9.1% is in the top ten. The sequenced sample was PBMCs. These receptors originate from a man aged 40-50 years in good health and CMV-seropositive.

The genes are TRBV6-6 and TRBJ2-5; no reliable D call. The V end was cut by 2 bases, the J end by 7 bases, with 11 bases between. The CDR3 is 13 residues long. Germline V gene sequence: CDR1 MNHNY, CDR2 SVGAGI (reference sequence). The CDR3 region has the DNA TGTGCCAGCAGTTACCCCTACAGTGGGACCCAGTACTTC. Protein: CASSYPYSGTQYF.

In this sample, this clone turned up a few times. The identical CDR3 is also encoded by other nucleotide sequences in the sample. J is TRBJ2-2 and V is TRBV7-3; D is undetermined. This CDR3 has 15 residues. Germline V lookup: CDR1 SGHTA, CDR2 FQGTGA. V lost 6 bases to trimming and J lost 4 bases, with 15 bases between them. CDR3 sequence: CASSSSSGGTGELFF. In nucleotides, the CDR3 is TGTGCCAGCAGTTCCAGTTCTGGCGGCACCGGGGAGCTGTTTTTT.

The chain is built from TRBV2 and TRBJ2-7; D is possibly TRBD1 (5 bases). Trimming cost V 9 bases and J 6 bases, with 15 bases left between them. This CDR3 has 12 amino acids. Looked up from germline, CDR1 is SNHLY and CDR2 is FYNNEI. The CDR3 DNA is TGTGCCAGTCTCCTACAGGTCCGCGAGCAGTACTTC. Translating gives CASLLQVREQYF.

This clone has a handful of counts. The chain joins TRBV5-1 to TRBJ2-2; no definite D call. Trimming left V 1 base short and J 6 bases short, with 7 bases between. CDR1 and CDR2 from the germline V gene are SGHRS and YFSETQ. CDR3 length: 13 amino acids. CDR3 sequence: CASSLPPSGELFF. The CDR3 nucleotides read TGCGCCAGCAGCTTGCCCCCATCCGGGGAGCTGTTTTTT.

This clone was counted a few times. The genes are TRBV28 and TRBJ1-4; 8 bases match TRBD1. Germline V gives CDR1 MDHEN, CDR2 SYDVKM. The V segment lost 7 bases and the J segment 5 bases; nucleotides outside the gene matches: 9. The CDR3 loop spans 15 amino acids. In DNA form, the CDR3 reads TGTGCCAGCACCCCGGAGGACAGGGAGAATGAAAAACTGTTTTTT. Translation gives CASTPEDRENEKLFF.

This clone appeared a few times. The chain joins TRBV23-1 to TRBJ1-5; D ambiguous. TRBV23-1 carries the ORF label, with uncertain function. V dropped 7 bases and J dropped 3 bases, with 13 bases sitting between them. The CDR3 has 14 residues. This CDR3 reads CASIAREVNQPQHF. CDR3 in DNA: TGCGCCAGCATAGCTCGGGAGGTCAATCAGCCCCAGCATTTT.

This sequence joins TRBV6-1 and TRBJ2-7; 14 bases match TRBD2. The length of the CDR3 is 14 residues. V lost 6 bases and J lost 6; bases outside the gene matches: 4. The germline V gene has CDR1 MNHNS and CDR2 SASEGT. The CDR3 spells CASRDGLAGGEQYF. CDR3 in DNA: TGTGCCAGCAGGGACGGACTAGCGGGGGGCGAGCAGTACTTC.

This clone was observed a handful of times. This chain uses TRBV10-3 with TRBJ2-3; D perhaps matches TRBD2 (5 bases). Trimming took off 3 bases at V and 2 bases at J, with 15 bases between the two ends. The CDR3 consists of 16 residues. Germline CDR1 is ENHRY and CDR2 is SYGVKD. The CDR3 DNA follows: TGTGCCATCAGTGATCCACTAGGGCCCACCACAGATACGCAGTATTTT. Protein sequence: CAISDPLGPTTDTQYF.

The CDR3 DNA reads as TGTGCCAGCAGCTTAGTTTACAGGGGGCACACTGAAGCTTTCTTT. Protein product: CASSLVYRGHTEAFF. The chain joins TRBV7-2 to TRBJ1-1; 9 positions agree with TRBD1. J was trimmed by 3 bases and V by 1 base; bases with no gene match: 3. This CDR3 is built from 15 residues. Germline-derived CDR1 and CDR2 are SGHTA and FQGNSA.

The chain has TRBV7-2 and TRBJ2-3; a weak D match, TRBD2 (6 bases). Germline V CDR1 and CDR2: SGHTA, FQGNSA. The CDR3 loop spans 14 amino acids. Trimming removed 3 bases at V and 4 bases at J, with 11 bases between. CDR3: CASSLGTPPDTQYF. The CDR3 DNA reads TGTGCCAGCAGCTTGGGGACTCCCCCAGATACGCAGTATTTT.

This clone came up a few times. CDR3 sequence (DNA): TGTGCCAGCTCCCGAAACCGACCTAGGGAGACCCAGTACTTC. This sequence encodes CASSRNRPRETQYF. This sequence joins TRBV6-5 and TRBJ2-5; D is ambiguous. V was shortened by 8 bases and J by 5 bases, with 18 bases between the two germline ends. The CDR3 spans 14 residues. The germline CDR1 and CDR2 sequences are MNHEY and SVGAGI.

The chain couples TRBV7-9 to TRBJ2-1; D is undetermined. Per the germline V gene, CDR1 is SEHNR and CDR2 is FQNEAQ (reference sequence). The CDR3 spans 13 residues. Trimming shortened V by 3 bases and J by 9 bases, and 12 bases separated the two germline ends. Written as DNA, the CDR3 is TGTGCCAGCAGCTTTTGGTTTCGGAGTGAGCAGTTCTTC. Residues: CASSFWFRSEQFF.

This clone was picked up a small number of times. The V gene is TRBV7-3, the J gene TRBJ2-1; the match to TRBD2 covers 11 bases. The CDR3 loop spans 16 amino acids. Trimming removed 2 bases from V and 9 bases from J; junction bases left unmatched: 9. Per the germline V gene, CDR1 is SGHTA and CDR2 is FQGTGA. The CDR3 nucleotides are TGTGCCAGCAGCTTAGCCCCGACTAGCGGGATGACTGAGCAGTTCTTC. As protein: CASSLAPTSGMTEQFF.

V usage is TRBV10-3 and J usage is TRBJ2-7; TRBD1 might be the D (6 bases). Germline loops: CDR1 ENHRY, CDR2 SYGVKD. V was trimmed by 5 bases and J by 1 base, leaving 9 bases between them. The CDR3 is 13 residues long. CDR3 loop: CAISWDKSYEQYF. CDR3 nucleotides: TGTGCCATCAGTTGGGACAAATCCTACGAGCAGTACTTC.

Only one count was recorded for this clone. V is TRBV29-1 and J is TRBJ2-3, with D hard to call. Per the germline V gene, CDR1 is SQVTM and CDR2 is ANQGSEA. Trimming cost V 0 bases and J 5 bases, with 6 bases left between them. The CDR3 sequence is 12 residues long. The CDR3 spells CSVEEFGDTQYF. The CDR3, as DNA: TGCAGCGTTGAAGAATTCGGAGATACGCAGTATTTT.

The CDR3 sequence is CASSFAAPPHGYEQYF. The CDR3 DNA reads TGTGCCAGCAGTTTCGCGGCCCCCCCACATGGCTACGAGCAGTACTTC. V usage is TRBV6-6 and J usage is TRBJ2-7, with D hard to call. This CDR3 spans 16 amino acids. Germline V lookup: CDR1 MNHNY, CDR2 SVGAGI (reference sequence). The V end was cut by 4 bases, the J end by 3 bases, with 19 bases between.

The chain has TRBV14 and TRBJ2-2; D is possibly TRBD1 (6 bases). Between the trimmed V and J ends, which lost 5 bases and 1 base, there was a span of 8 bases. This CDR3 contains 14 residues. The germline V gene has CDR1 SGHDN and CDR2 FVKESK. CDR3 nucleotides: TGTGCCAGCAGCTTACAGGGGAACACCGGGGAGCTGTTTTTT. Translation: CASSLQGNTGELFF.

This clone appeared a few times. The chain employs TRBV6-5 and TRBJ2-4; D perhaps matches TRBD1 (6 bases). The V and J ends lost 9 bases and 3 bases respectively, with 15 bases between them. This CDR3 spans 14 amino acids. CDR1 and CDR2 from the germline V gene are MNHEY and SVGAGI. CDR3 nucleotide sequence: TGTGCCAGTTCAGGGGTGCTGGGCAAAAACATTCAGTACTTC. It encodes CASSGVLGKNIQYF.

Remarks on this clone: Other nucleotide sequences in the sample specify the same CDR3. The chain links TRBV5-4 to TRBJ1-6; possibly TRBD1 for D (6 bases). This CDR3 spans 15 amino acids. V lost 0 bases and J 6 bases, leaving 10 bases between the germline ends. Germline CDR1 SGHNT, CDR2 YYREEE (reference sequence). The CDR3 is CASSLDRVGNSPLHF. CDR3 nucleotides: TGTGCCAGCAGCTTGGACAGGGTGGGTAATTCACCCCTCCACTTT.

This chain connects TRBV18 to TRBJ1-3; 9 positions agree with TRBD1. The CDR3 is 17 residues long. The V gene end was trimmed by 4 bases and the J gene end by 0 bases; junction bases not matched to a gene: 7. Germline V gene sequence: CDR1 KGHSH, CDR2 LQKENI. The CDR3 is CASSRPGTGISGNTIYF. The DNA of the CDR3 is TGTGCCAGCTCACGCCCCGGGACAGGGATCTCTGGAAACACCATATATTTT.

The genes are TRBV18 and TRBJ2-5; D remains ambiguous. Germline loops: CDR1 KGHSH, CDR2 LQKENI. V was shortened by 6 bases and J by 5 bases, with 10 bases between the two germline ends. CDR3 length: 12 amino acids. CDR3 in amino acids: CASSPAGETQYF. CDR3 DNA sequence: TGTGCCAGCTCCCCCGCCGGGGAGACCCAGTACTTC.

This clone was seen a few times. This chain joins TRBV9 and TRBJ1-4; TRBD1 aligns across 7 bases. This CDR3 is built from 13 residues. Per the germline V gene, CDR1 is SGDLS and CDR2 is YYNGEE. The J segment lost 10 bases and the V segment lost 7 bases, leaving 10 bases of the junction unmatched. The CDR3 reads CASEQGQDGKLFF. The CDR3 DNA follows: TGTGCCAGCGAACAAGGACAGGATGGAAAACTGTTTTTT.

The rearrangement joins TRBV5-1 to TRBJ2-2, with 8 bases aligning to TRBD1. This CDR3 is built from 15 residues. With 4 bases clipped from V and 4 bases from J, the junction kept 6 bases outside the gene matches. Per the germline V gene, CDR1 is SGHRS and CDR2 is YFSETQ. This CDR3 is CASSERQGTTGELFF. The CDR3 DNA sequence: TGCGCCAGCAGCGAGAGACAGGGGACCACCGGGGAGCTGTTTTTT.

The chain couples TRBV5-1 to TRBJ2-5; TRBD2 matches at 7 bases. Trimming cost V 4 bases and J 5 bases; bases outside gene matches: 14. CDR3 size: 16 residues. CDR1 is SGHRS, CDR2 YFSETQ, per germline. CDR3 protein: CASSDLTSPIGETQYF. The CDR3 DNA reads TGCGCCAGCAGCGACTTGACTAGCCCCATAGGGGAGACCCAGTACTTC. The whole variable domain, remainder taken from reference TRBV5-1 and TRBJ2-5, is KAGVTQTPRYLIKTRGQQVTLSCSPISGHRSVSWYQQTPGQGLQFLFEYFSETQRNKGNFPGRFSGRQFSNSRSEMNVSTLELGDSALYLCASSDLTSPIGETQYFGPGTRLLVL.

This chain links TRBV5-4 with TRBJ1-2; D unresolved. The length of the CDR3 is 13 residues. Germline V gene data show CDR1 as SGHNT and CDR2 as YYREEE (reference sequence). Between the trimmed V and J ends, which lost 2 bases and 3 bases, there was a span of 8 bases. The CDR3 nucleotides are TGTGCCAGCAGCTTCACAGACGACTATGGCTACACCTTC. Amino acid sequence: CASSFTDDYGYTF.

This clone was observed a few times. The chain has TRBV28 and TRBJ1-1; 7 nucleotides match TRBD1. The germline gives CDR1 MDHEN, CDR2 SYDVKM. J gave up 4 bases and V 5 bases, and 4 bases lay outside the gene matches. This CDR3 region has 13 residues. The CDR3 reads CASSATGFTEAFF. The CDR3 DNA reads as TGTGCCAGCAGTGCGACAGGGTTCACTGAAGCTTTCTTT. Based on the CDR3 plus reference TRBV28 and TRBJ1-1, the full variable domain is DVKVTQSSRYLVKRTGEKVFLECVQDMDHENMFWYRQDPGLGLRLIYFSYDVKMKEKGDIPEGYSVSREKKERFSLILESASTNQTSMYLCASSATGFTEAFFGQGTRLTVV.

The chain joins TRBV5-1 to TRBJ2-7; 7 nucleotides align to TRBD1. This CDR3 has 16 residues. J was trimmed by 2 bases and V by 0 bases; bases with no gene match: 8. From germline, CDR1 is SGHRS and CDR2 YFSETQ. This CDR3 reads CASSLGRGRLTYEQYF. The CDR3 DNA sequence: TGCGCCAGCAGCTTGGGAAGGGGGCGGCTTACCTACGAGCAGTACTTC. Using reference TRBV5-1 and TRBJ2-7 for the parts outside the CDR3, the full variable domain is KAGVTQTPRYLIKTRGQQVTLSCSPISGHRSVSWYQQTPGQGLQFLFEYFSETQRNKGNFPGRFSGRQFSNSRSEMNVSTLELGDSALYLCASSLGRGRLTYEQYFGPGTRLTVT.

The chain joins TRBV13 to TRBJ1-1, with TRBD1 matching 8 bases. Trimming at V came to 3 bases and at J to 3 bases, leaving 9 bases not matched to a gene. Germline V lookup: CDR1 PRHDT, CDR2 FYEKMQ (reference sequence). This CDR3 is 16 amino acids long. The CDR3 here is CASSFGGATGDTEAFF. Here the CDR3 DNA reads TGTGCCAGCAGCTTCGGTGGAGCGACAGGGGACACTGAAGCTTTCTTT. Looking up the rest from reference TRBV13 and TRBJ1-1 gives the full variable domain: AAGVIQSPRHLIKEKRETATLKCYPIPRHDTVYWYQQGPGQDPQFLISFYEKMQSDKGSIPDRFSAQQFSDYHSELNMSSLELGDSALYFCASSFGGATGDTEAFFGQGTRLTVV.